Presented here are 17 T cell receptor beta chains from one specimen sequenced in a study of regulatory T cells in long-lasting Graves disease. Time point described: newly diagnosed GD, antithyroid drugs for less than 3 months. Extracted PBMC RNA gave rise to the TCR library. Through Arm-PCR of CDR3 regions and iRepertoire HTBI primers, TCR beta libraries were built. TCRdb reprocessed the multiplex PCR reads via MiXCR and lists one record per CDR3 protein. Of roughly 320,000 distinct CDR3 sequences in the sample, roughly 17% are singletons; the top ten hold 30%. The same data also contributed to another study, on T cells in Graves' hyperthyroidism and ophthalmopathy.

The source was peripheral blood mononuclear cells (PBMCs), collected at new diagnosis, from a patient treated with antithyroid drugs. These receptors all stem from a man aged 35 to 55 with Graves disease.

For this clonotype: A far larger clone lies a single base away; this is likely a read error. The V call is TRBV11-1, the J call TRBJ2-7; 9 bases are a match to TRBD1. Germline CDR1 is SGHAT and CDR2 is FQDESV (reference sequence). The CDR3 loop spans 15 amino acids. The V and J ends lost 4 bases and 2 bases, in that order; junction bases with no gene match: 6. The CDR3 DNA follows: TGTGCCAGCAGCTCCTACAGGGGGCTGGCCTACGAGCAGTACTTC. Encoded protein: CASSSYRGLAYEQYF. Full variable domain (missing parts from reference TRBV11-1 and TRBJ2-7): EAEVAQSPRYKITEKSQAVAFWCDPISGHATLYWYRQILGQGPELLVQFQDESVVDDSQLPKDRFSAERLKGVDSTLKIQPAELGDSAMYLCASSSYRGLAYEQYFGPGTRLTVT.

The chain joins TRBV29-1 to TRBJ1-2; 8 bases map to TRBD1. Germline V gene sequence: CDR1 SQVTM, CDR2 ANQGSEA. V lost 6 bases to trimming and J lost 6 bases; unmatched junction nucleotides: 6. The CDR3 spans 12 residues. CDR3 protein: CSVRQGFDGYTF. In nucleotides, the CDR3 is TGCAGCGTGCGACAGGGGTTTGATGGCTACACCTTC.

This clonotype has at least ten counts. The chain combines TRBV5-1 with TRBJ2-7; no firm D call. CDR3 length: 14 amino acids. V was trimmed by 0 bases and J by 4 bases, leaving 11 bases between them. Germline V lookup: CDR1 SGHRS, CDR2 YFSETQ. CDR3 DNA: TGCGCCAGCAGCTTGGACCCCGGACCATACGAGCAGTACTTC. As protein: CASSLDPGPYEQYF.

V usage is TRBV18 and J usage is TRBJ2-5; no clear D gene. Germline-derived CDR1 and CDR2 are KGHSH and LQKENI. The germline V and J ends were trimmed by 6 bases and 4 bases, with 15 bases remaining between them. CDR3 length: 14 amino acids. Here the CDR3 reads CASSESVVGETQYF. The CDR3 coding sequence is TGTGCCAGCTCCGAATCGGTAGTTGGAGAGACCCAGTACTTC. Complete variable domain (other parts from reference TRBV18 and TRBJ2-5): NAGVMQNPRHLVRRRGQEARLRCSPMKGHSHVYWYRQLPEEGLKFMVYLQKENIIDESGMPKERFSAEFPKEGPSILRIQQVVRGDSAAYFCASSESVVGETQYFGPGTRLLVL.

This clonotype appeared a few times. This chain joins TRBV10-3 and TRBJ2-6; D ambiguous. CDR1 and CDR2 from the germline V gene are ENHRY and SYGVKD. V lost 3 bases, J lost 0 bases, and 6 bases lay in between. The CDR3 extends over 15 amino acids. The DNA for the CDR3 is TGTGCCATCAGTGACGGCATCTCTGGGGCCAACGTCCTGACTTTC. Protein sequence: CAISDGISGANVLTF.

With respect to this clonotype: Possible read error: a much larger clone is one base away. The J gene is TRBJ1-3, the V gene TRBV2; D possibly corresponds to TRBD1 (6 bases). The CDR3 has 12 amino acids. Germline CDR1 SNHLY, CDR2 FYNNEI. The CDR3 nucleotides read TGTGCCGGCAGGGGCGCGGGAAGCACCATATATTTT. It codes for CAGRGAGSTIYF.

This clonotype was seen many times. The J gene is TRBJ2-1, the V gene TRBV13; 7 nucleotides line up with TRBD1. The germline V gene encodes CDR1 PRHDT and CDR2 FYEKMQ (reference sequence). V shed 0 bases, J shed 3 bases, and the junction held 2 bases outside the gene matches. The CDR3 is 15 amino acids. The DNA for the CDR3 is TGTGCCAGCAGCTTAGGACAGGGGTACTACAATGAGCAGTTCTTC. As protein: CASSLGQGYYNEQFF.

This chain connects TRBV7-2 to TRBJ2-5, with D hard to call. The CDR3 is made up of 12 amino acids. V lost 2 bases to trimming and J lost 6 bases, with 7 bases between them. Germline lookup yields CDR1 SGHTA and CDR2 FQGNSA. CDR3 in amino acids: CASSLTEKTQYF. The DNA of the CDR3 is TGTGCCAGCAGCTTAACCGAGAAGACCCAGTACTTC.

This clonotype was detected many times. J is TRBJ1-1 and V is TRBV20-1; D is possibly TRBD1 (5 bases). The V end was cut by 3 bases, the J end by 1 base, with 9 bases between. CDR1 is DFQATT, CDR2 SNEGSKA, per germline (reference sequence). This CDR3 is built from 13 residues. The CDR3 nucleotides read TGCAGTGCTAGCGCAGGGTGGAACACTGAAGCTTTCTTT. Translation: CSASAGWNTEAFF.

This clonotype turned up a few times. The chain couples TRBV28 to TRBJ2-5; D not resolved. The CDR3 loop spans 14 amino acids. In germline, CDR1 is MDHEN, CDR2 SYDVKM. Trimming left V 4 bases short and J 8 bases short, with 17 bases between. The CDR3 nucleotides read TGTGCCAGCAGTTCCGTCGGCAGGTTTGGAACCCAGTACTTC. It specifies CASSSVGRFGTQYF.

The rearrangement uses TRBV5-1 and TRBJ2-1, with 8 positions matching TRBD2. CDR3 length: 15 amino acids. CDR1 SGHRS and CDR2 YFSETQ come from the germline V gene. Unmatched junction bases numbered 6, after V lost 2 bases and J lost 5 bases. The CDR3 spells CASSLVGGGHNEQFF. The CDR3, as DNA: TGCGCCAGCAGCTTAGTCGGGGGGGGCCACAATGAGCAGTTCTTC.

This clonotype has just a few counts. The V call is TRBV19, the J call TRBJ1-1; the match to TRBD1 covers 8 bases. The CDR3 extends over 14 amino acids. Germline trimming cut 6 bases from V and 1 base from J; bases unmatched to any gene: 4. Germline V lookup: CDR1 LNHDA, CDR2 SQIVND (reference sequence). Written as DNA, the CDR3 is TGTGCCAGTAGAAGGGACAGGCGGAACACTGAAGCTTTCTTT. Amino acids: CASRRDRRNTEAFF.

Of note for this clonotype: This sequence may be a read error, since a much larger clone differs from it by one base. The J gene is TRBJ1-2, the V gene TRBV7-6, with D tentatively TRBD1 (6 bases). In germline, CDR1 is SGHVS, CDR2 FNYEAQ. Trimming left V 4 bases short and J 3 bases short, with 12 bases between. The CDR3 is 14 amino acids. Here the CDR3 reads CASSSDSGDYGYTF. The CDR3 region has the DNA TGTGCCAGCAGCTCAGATTCAGGGGACTATGGCTACACCTTC.

This clonotype occurred many times. The chain recombines TRBV20-1 with TRBJ2-1, with TRBD2 matching over 8 bases. Germline trimming cut 3 bases from V and 6 bases from J; bases unmatched to any gene: 4. The CDR3 length is 13 residues. The germline V gene encodes CDR1 DFQATT and CDR2 SNEGSKA (reference sequence). As DNA, the CDR3 is TGCAGTGCTAGCGGGGGGGCGTTCAATGAGCAGTTCTTC. It encodes CSASGGAFNEQFF.

This clonotype was picked up many times. The CDR3 DNA follows: TGTGCCAGCAGTTGGCCTAGCGGGGGGGCTGAACAAGAGACCCAGTACTTC. Translating gives CASSWPSGGAEQETQYF. This rearrangement joins TRBV2 to TRBJ2-5; TRBD2 agrees at 12 bases. Trimming at V came to 5 bases and at J to 2 bases, leaving 9 bases not matched to a gene. The CDR3 is 17 amino acids. Looked up from germline, CDR1 is SNHLY and CDR2 is FYNNEI. The whole variable domain, filled in from reference TRBV2 and TRBJ2-5, reads EPEVTQTPSHQVTQMGQEVILRCVPISNHLYFYWYRQILGQKVEFLVSFYNNEISEKSEIFDDQFSVERPDGSNFTLKIRSTKLEDSAMYFCASSWPSGGAEQETQYFGPGTRLLVL.

The chain joins TRBV15 to TRBJ2-1; D could derive from TRBD1 or TRBD2 (6 bases each). The J call may be wrong; the DNA end is better matched by TRBJ2-5. Per germline, CDR1 LNHNV and CDR2 YYDKDF (reference sequence). CDR3 size: 17 residues. CDR3 bases: TGTGCCACCAGCAGAGATTTATCCTCGGGGGCGCGGGAGACCCAGTACTTC. Residues: CATSRDLSSGARETQYF.

This chain connects TRBV10-2 to TRBJ2-3, with TRBD2 identical over 12 bases. Germline CDR1 WSHSY, CDR2 SAAADI. The CDR3 is made up of 20 amino acids. Trimming took 8 bases from V and 0 from J; bases not matched to a gene: 18. This CDR3 is CASLRTSGVARRASTDTQYF. CDR3 in DNA: TGCGCCAGCTTGAGGACTAGCGGGGTCGCCCGACGTGCTAGCACAGATACGCAGTATTTT.